This T cell receptor (beta chain) was recorded in a study of cytomegalovirus exposure and HLA in healthy donors. Concerning this clone itself: Its matching antigen is unknown.

CDR1 and CDR2 from the germline V gene are MDHEN and SYDVKM. The V gene end was trimmed by 10 bases and the J gene end by 13 bases; junction bases not matched to a gene: 12. The CDR3 is 12 residues long. PCR amplification relied on 60 Vbeta primers (plus 13 Jbeta primers). Sequencing was performed with immunoSEQ multiplex PCR; in TCRdb, only in-frame clones are kept and a portion is missing. The sample holds about 98,000 clones, around 67% seen once. Study-wide results and caveats: Per a later analysis, roughly 17,000 TCR beta sequences showed association with HLA alleles at 0.05 false discovery rate.

This chain connects TRBV28 to TRBJ2-7; 11 bases are a match to TRBD1. The material sequenced was PBMCs. The sequence was collected from a man aged 45-60 years in good health and CMV-seronegative. CDR3 loop: CANMVSGTGGYF. The CDR3 coding sequence is TGTGCCAACATGGTATCCGGGACAGGGGGATACTTC.